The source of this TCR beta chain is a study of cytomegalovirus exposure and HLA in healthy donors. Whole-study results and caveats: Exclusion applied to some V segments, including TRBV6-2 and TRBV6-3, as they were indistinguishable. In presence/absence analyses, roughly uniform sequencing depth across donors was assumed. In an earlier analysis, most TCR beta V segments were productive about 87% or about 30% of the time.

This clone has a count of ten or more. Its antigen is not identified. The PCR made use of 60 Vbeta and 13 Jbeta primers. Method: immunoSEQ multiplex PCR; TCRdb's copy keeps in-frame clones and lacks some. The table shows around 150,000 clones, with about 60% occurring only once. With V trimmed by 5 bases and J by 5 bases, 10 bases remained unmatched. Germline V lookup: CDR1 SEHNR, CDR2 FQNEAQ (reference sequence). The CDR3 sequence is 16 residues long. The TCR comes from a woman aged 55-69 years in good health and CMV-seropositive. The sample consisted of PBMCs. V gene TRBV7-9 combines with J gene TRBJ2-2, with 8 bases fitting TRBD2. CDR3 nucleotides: TGTGCCAGCAGCCCGACGGGACTAGGGAGAACCGGGGAGCTGTTTTTT. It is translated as CASSPTGLGRTGELFF.